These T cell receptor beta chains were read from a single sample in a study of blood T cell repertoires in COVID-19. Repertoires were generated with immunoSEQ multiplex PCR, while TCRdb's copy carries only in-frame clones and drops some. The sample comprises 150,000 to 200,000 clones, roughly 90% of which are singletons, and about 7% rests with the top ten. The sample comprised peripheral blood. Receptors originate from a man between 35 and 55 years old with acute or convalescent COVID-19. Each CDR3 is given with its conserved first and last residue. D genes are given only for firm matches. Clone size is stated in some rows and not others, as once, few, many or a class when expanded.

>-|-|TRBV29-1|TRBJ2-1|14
CSGGRGVSYNEQFF
TGCAGCGGGGGTAGGGGTGTCTCCTACAATGAGCAGTTCTTC
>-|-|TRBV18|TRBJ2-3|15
CASSPERWVTDTQYF
TGTGCCAGCTCACCAGAGAGGTGGGTTACAGATACGCAGTATTTT
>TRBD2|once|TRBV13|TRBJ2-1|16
CASSALAAPSYNEQFF
TGTGCCAGCAGCGCGCTAGCGGCGCCCTCCTACAATGAGCAGTTCTTC
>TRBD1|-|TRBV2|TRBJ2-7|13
CASRGTGTYEQYF
TGTGCCAGCAGGGGGACAGGTACCTACGAGCAGTACTTC
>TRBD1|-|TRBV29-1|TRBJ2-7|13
CSVADRGYNEQYF
TGCAGCGTGGCCGACAGGGGGTACAACGAGCAGTACTTC
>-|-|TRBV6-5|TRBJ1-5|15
CASKTPTGPGQPQHF
TGTGCCAGCAAAACACCCACAGGGCCGGGTCAGCCCCAGCATTTT
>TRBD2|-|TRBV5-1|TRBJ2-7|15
CASSLGSGGAHEQYF
TGCGCCAGCAGCTTGGGAAGCGGGGGGGCCCACGAGCAGTACTTC
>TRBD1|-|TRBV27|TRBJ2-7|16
CASSLIWDRSIYEQYF
TGTGCCAGCAGTTTAATCTGGGACAGGTCAATCTACGAGCAGTACTTC
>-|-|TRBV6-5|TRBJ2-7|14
CASSYLQRGYEQYF
TGTGCCAGCAGTTACTTGCAAAGGGGATACGAGCAGTACTTC
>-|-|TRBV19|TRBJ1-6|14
CASSRGVYNSPLHF
TGTGCCAGTAGTCGCGGGGTCTATAATTCACCCCTCCACTTT
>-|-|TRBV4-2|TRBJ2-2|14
CASSQDGLTGELFF
TGTGCCAGCAGCCAAGATGGCCTCACCGGGGAGCTGTTTTTT
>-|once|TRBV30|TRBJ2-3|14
CAWRFGNGADTQYF
TGTGCCTGGAGATTCGGCAACGGGGCAGATACGCAGTATTTT
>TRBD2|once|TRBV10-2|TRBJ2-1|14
CASNNLAGGPEQFF
TGCGCCAGCAATAACCTAGCGGGGGGCCCTGAGCAGTTCTTC
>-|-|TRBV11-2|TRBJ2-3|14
CASSSRTAEDTQYF
TGTGCCAGCAGCTCACGGACTGCGGAAGATACGCAGTATTTT
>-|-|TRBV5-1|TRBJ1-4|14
CASSSEGRREKLFF
TGCGCCAGCAGTTCGGAGGGGCGCCGGGAAAAACTGTTTTTT
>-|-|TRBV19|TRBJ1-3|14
CASSFMGLGNTIYF
TGTGCCAGTTCCTTCATGGGCCTGGGAAACACCATATATTTT
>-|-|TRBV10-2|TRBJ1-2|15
CASSEYGVEGYGYTF
TGCGCCAGCAGTGAGTATGGCGTGGAGGGCTATGGCTACACCTTC
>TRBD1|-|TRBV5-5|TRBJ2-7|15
CASSTTGTGYDEQYF
TGTGCCAGCAGCACTACCGGGACAGGGTACGACGAGCAGTACTTC
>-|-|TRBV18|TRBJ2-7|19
CASSPVQGKSWAGSYEQYF
TGTGCCAGCTCACCAGTGCAGGGGAAGTCTTGGGCCGGCTCCTACGAGCAGTACTTC
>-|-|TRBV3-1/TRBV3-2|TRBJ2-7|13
CASSQDPLGEQYF
TGTGCCAGCAGCCAAGATCCCCTCGGCGAGCAGTACTTC
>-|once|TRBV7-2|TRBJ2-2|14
CASSLKRSGGELFF
TGTGCCAGCAGCTTAAAGAGAAGTGGCGGGGAGCTGTTTTTT